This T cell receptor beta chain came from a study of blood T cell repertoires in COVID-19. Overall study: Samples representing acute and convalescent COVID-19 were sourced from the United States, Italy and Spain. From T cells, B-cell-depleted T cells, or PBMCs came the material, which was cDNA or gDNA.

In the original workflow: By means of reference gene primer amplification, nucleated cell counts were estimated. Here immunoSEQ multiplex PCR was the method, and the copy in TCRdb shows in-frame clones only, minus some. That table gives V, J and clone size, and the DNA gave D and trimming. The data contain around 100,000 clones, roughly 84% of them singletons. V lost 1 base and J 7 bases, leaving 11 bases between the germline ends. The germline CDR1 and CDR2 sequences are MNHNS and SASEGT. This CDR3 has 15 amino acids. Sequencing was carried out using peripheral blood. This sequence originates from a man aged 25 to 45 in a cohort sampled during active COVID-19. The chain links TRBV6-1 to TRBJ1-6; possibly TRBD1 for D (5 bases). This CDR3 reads CASSEEGQPNSPLHF. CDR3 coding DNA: TGTGCCAGCAGTGAAGAGGGGCAGCCGAATTCACCCCTCCACTTT.